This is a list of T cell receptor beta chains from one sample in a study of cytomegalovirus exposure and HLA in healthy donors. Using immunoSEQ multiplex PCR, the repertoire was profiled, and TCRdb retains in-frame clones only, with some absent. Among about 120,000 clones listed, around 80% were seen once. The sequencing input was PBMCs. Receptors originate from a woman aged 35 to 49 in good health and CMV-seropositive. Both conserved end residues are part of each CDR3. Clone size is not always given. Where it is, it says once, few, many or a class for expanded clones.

cdr3_aa: CASSLSLSWLAVGGTDTQYF; clone_size: -; cdr3_length: 20; v_call: TRBV27
cdr3_aa: CASSYARSNGASDYGYTF; clone_size: -; cdr3_length: 18; v_call: TRBV6-7
cdr3_aa: CAISETRTGSADTQYF; clone_size: -; cdr3_length: 16; v_call: TRBV10-3
cdr3_aa: CASSLGDPVTGVETQYF; clone_size: -; cdr3_length: 17; v_call: TRBV7-2
cdr3_aa: CASSVVASGFLPDEQFF; clone_size: -; cdr3_length: 17; v_call: TRBV9
cdr3_aa: CASSQPQGGRKLFF; clone_size: -; cdr3_length: 14; v_call: TRBV23-1
cdr3_aa: CASSLAARLKNTEAFF; clone_size: -; cdr3_length: 16; v_call: TRBV5-6
cdr3_aa: CSATGNEQYF; clone_size: -; cdr3_length: 10; v_call: TRBV20-1
cdr3_aa: CASSPRRGQEGGYTF; clone_size: -; cdr3_length: 15; v_call: TRBV7-9
cdr3_aa: CASSLVSNYGYTF; clone_size: -; cdr3_length: 13; v_call: TRBV7-8
cdr3_aa: CSVEGGGNTEAFF; clone_size: once; cdr3_length: 13; v_call: TRBV29-1
cdr3_aa: CASSAGTEILIEKLFF; clone_size: -; cdr3_length: 16; v_call: TRBV27
cdr3_aa: CASSQDRDVEQYF; clone_size: -; cdr3_length: 13; v_call: TRBV19
cdr3_aa: CASSVGVGRPYNEQFF; clone_size: -; cdr3_length: 16; v_call: TRBV9
cdr3_aa: CAWSWRVRGRVGETQYF; clone_size: -; cdr3_length: 17; v_call: TRBV30